One sample yielded the 17 T cell receptor beta chains listed below, sequenced in a study of T cell changes during pregnancy in multiple sclerosis. Here immunoSEQ multiplex PCR was the method, and the copy in TCRdb shows in-frame clones only, minus some. The table has around 35,000 clones, less than 95% seen once. This sample comprised CD8+ T cells from peripheral blood mononuclear cells, obtained in the first trimester of pregnancy. Receptor source: a female donor with multiple sclerosis, enrolled in a pregnancy study.

The rearrangement joins TRBV7-2 to TRBJ2-7, with 9 bases identical to TRBD1. Unmatched junction bases numbered 12, after V lost 3 bases and J lost 3 bases. This CDR3 region has 17 residues. Germline V gene data show CDR1 as SGHTA and CDR2 as FQGNSA. The CDR3 protein is CASSLIPGGQGLYEQYF. CDR3 nucleotides: TGTGCCAGCAGCTTGATACCGGGGGGACAGGGCCTCTACGAGCAGTACTTC.

J is TRBJ1-2 and V is TRBV28, with 9 bases that match TRBD1. The trim removed 6 bases at V and 6 bases at J, leaving 8 bases unmatched. Germline CDR1 reads MDHEN; CDR2 reads SYDVKM. This CDR3 has 14 residues. The CDR3 loop reads CASRGGTGPDGYTF. The CDR3, as DNA: TGTGCCAGCAGGGGGGGGACAGGGCCTGATGGCTACACCTTC.

The rearrangement joins TRBV4-1 to TRBJ2-5, with D possibly being TRBD1 (6 bases). Trimming removed 1 base at V and 3 bases at J, with 6 bases between. The germline V gene has CDR1 MGHRA and CDR2 YSYEKL. The length of the CDR3 is 13 residues. As DNA, the CDR3 is TGCGCCAGCAGCCAAGCAGGGGAAGAGACCCAGTACTTC. This codes for CASSQAGEETQYF.

V usage is TRBV7-9 and J usage is TRBJ2-1, with TRBD1 matching over 9 bases. CDR1 and CDR2 (germline): SEHNR, FQNEAQ (reference sequence). The CDR3 extends over 16 amino acids. The trim removed 2 bases at V and 5 bases at J, leaving 7 bases unmatched. The CDR3 DNA follows: TGTGCCAGCAGCTTAAGAACAGGGGGCAAGGACAATGAGCAGTTCTTC. Translation gives CASSLRTGGKDNEQFF.

The rearrangement links TRBV11-2 to TRBJ2-1, with 10 positions matching TRBD2. The germline CDR1 and CDR2 sequences are SGHAT and FQNNGV. The CDR3 loop spans 15 amino acids. V lost 5 bases to trimming and J lost 4 bases; unmatched junction nucleotides: 5. The CDR3 sequence: CASSHGLAVYNEQFF. CDR3 coding DNA: TGTGCCAGCAGCCATGGACTAGCGGTGTACAATGAGCAGTTCTTC.

The J gene is TRBJ1-6, the V gene TRBV27; D might be TRBD1 (6 bases). V shed 7 bases and J shed 9 bases, with 16 bases lying between them. Germline loops: CDR1 MNHEY, CDR2 SMNVEV (reference sequence). The CDR3 covers 14 residues. Written as DNA, the CDR3 is TGTGCCAGCAATCAAGGACAGCGGGGTTCACCCCTCCACTTT. As protein: CASNQGQRGSPLHF.

The chain carries TRBV27 and TRBJ1-5; the match to TRBD1 covers 7 bases. The J segment lost 2 bases and the V segment lost 2 bases, leaving 0 bases of the junction unmatched. The CDR3 sequence is 14 residues long. Per germline, CDR1 MNHEY and CDR2 SMNVEV (reference sequence). The CDR3 nucleotides are TGTGCCAGCAGTTTAACAGGGGGCAATCAGCCCCAGCATTTT. As protein: CASSLTGGNQPQHF.

The rearrangement uses TRBV19 and TRBJ2-3; a possible D gene is TRBD2 (5 bases). Trimming left V 3 bases short and J 1 base short, with 11 bases between. Germline loops: CDR1 LNHDA, CDR2 SQIVND (reference sequence). The CDR3 covers 15 residues. This CDR3 reads CASSMEDLGTDTQYF. In nucleotides, the CDR3 is TGTGCCAGTAGTATGGAGGATCTTGGCACAGATACGCAGTATTTT.

The J gene is TRBJ2-7, the V gene TRBV2, with a possible D match to TRBD2 (6 bases). The CDR3 is 16 amino acids. CDR1 is SNHLY, CDR2 FYNNEI, per germline. Trimming took off 7 bases at V and 0 bases at J, with 19 bases between the two ends. The chain's CDR3 is CASTPPRDWSSYEQYF. For the CDR3, the DNA is TGTGCCAGCACCCCCCCTCGGGACTGGAGCTCCTACGAGCAGTACTTC.

This chain joins TRBV2 and TRBJ2-7; maybe TRBD1 (6 bases). The CDR3 contains 12 residues. The V and J ends lost 4 bases and 3 bases respectively, with 7 bases between them. CDR1 is SNHLY, CDR2 FYNNEI, per germline. CDR3 region: CASSGDNYEQYF. For the CDR3, the DNA is TGTGCCAGCAGTGGGGACAACTACGAGCAGTACTTC. The full variable domain, rest sourced from reference TRBV2 and TRBJ2-7, is EPEVTQTPSHQVTQMGQEVILRCVPISNHLYFYWYRQILGQKVEFLVSFYNNEISEKSEIFDDQFSVERPDGSNFTLKIRSTKLEDSAMYFCASSGDNYEQYFGPGTRLTVT.

This sequence joins TRBV19 and TRBJ2-7; the match to TRBD2 covers 9 bases. The CDR3 runs to 15 residues. V dropped 6 bases and J dropped 0; count of bases not matched to a gene: 6. CDR1 is LNHDA and CDR2 is SQIVND in the germline V gene (reference sequence). The CDR3 coding sequence is TGTGCCAGTAGCGCTAGCGGGGCGTACTCCTACGAGCAGTACTTC. Amino acid sequence: CASSASGAYSYEQYF.

The rearrangement joins TRBV7-9 to TRBJ2-3; D call uncertain. The CDR3 length is 15 residues. Deletions cut 0 bases from V and 4 bases from J, with 11 bases between. CDR1 is SEHNR and CDR2 is FQNEAQ in the germline V gene (reference sequence). CDR3 loop: CASSLATGSSDTQYF. The CDR3 DNA is TGTGCCAGCAGCTTAGCTACCGGTAGTTCAGATACGCAGTATTTT.

The chain joins TRBV11-2 to TRBJ2-7, with TRBD1 as a possible D gene (6 bases). CDR3 size: 17 residues. Germline assignment: CDR1 SGHAT and CDR2 FQNNGV. Trimming left V 5 bases short and J 1 base short, with 21 bases between. In DNA form, the CDR3 reads TGTGCCAGCAGCGGTTGGGGGATCAGGGGAAAGTCCTACGAGCAGTACTTC. This codes for CASSGWGIRGKSYEQYF.

The chain joins TRBV13 to TRBJ1-2; 9 bases line up with TRBD1. The J segment lost 2 bases and the V segment lost 4 bases, leaving 2 bases of the junction unmatched. The CDR3 totals 14 residues. CDR1 is PRHDT and CDR2 is FYEKMQ in the germline V gene (reference sequence). CDR3 nucleotides: TGTGCCAGCAGCTCCGGGACAGGGAACTATGGCTACACCTTC. It encodes CASSSGTGNYGYTF.

V is TRBV5-6 and J is TRBJ2-7, with 8 bases identical to TRBD1. After removal of 4 bases from V and 2 bases from J, the junction contained 8 bases not matched to a gene. CDR3 length: 15 residues. Germline lookup yields CDR1 SGHDT and CDR2 YYEEEE. CDR3 sequence reads: CASSPGTGNPYEQYF. In DNA form, the CDR3 reads TGTGCCAGCAGCCCGGGGACAGGAAACCCCTACGAGCAGTACTTC.

This chain joins TRBV7-2 and TRBJ2-1, with 10 positions matching TRBD2. Germline CDR1 reads SGHTA; CDR2 reads FQGNSA. V lost 0 bases to trimming and J lost 7 bases; unmatched junction nucleotides: 9. This CDR3 is built from 17 residues. The CDR3, as DNA: TGTGCCAGCAGCTTAGCGAAAGGAGCGGGAGGGCGGAATGAGCAGTTCTTC. It codes for CASSLAKGAGGRNEQFF.

The chain employs TRBV11-1 and TRBJ2-5, with 10 bases that match TRBD1. The germline CDR1 and CDR2 sequences are SGHAT and FQDESV (reference sequence). Unmatched junction bases numbered 2, after V lost 3 bases and J lost 1 base. The CDR3 is 15 amino acids. CDR3 amino acids: CASSFRDRGQETQYF. CDR3 nucleotides: TGTGCCAGCAGCTTCCGGGACAGGGGCCAAGAGACCCAGTACTTC. Variable domain in full (rest from reference TRBV11-1 and TRBJ2-5): EAEVAQSPRYKITEKSQAVAFWCDPISGHATLYWYRQILGQGPELLVQFQDESVVDDSQLPKDRFSAERLKGVDSTLKIQPAELGDSAMYLCASSFRDRGQETQYFGPGTRLLVL.